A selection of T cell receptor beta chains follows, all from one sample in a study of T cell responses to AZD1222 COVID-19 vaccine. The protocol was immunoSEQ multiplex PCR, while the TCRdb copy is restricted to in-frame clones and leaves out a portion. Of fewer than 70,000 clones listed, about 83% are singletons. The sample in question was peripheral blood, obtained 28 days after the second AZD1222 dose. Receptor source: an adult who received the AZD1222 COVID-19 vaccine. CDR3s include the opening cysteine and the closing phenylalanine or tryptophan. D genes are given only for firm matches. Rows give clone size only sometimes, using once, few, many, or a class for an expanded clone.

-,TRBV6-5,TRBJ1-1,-,CASSRSANTEAFF,TGTGCCAGCAGTAGGTCGGCGAACACTGAAGCTTTCTTT
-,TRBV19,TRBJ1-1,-,CASILPGLNTEAFF,TGTGCCAGTATATTACCCGGGCTGAACACTGAAGCTTTCTTT
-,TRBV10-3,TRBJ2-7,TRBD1,CAISPGQAGNDYEQYF,TGTGCCATCAGTCCGGGACAGGCGGGAAATGACTACGAGCAGTACTTC
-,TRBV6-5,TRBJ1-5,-,CASRQNSNQPQHF,TGTGCCAGCAGACAGAATAGCAATCAGCCCCAGCATTTT
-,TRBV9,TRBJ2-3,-,CASSQDRGAGTTDTQYF,TGTGCCAGCAGCCAAGACAGGGGAGCGGGGACCACAGATACGCAGTATTTT
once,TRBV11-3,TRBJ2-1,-,CASSLGAMYNEQFF,TGTGCCAGCAGCTTAGGGGCCATGTACAATGAGCAGTTCTTC
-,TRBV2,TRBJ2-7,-,CASSVSGSRYEQYF,TGTGCCAGCAGTGTTTCAGGGTCTCGCTACGAGCAGTACTTC
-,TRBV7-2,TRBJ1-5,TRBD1,CASSLTGTGDQPQHF,TGTGCCAGCAGCCTTACCGGGACAGGGGATCAGCCCCAGCATTTT
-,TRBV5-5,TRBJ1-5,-,CASSSDGHQPQHF,TGTGCCAGCAGCTCCGACGGACATCAGCCCCAGCATTTT
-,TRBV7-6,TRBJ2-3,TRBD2,CASSPLASSTDTQYF,TGTGCCAGCAGCCCACTAGCGTCTAGCACAGATACGCAGTATTTT
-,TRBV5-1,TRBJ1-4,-,CASRSGTQEKLFF,TGCGCCAGCAGATCCGGGACACAAGAAAAACTGTTTTTT
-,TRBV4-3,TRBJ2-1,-,CASSQDLGSGSYNEQFF,TGCGCCAGCAGCCAAGATCTTGGGTCGGGCTCCTACAATGAGCAGTTCTTC
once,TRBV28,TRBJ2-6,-,CASSTGGAGANVLTF,TGTGCCAGCAGTACCGGCGGTGCAGGGGCCAACGTCCTGACTTTC
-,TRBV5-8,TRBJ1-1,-,CASSPIPEPGLGEAFF,TGTGCCAGCAGCCCTATTCCGGAACCCGGACTGGGTGAAGCTTTCTTT
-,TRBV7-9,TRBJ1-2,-,CASSLTDYGYTF,TGTGCCAGCAGCTTGACAGACTATGGCTACACCTTC
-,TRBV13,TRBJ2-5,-,CASSFAGEAQYF,TGTGCCAGCAGCTTTGCCGGGGAGGCCCAGTACTTC
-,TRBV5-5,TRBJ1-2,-,CASSLSWTDYGYTF,TGTGCCAGCAGCTTGTCGTGGACAGACTATGGCTACACCTTC